The T cell receptor beta chain under discussion was sequenced for a study of graft-versus-host responses after intestinal transplantation. The study's findings and limits: Recipient bone marrow held GvH clones, some seen earlier in ileum or blood. Allografts from individuals with graft-donor T cell macrochimerism displayed high graft-versus-host to host-versus-graft clonal ratios.

Sequencing used immunoSEQ multiplex PCR; TCRdb keeps in-frame clones, though not all of them. There are tens of thousands of clones in the sample; around 90% occur only once, and 0.11% lies in the top ten. The V end lost 0 bases, the J end lost 4 bases, and 7 bases lay between the germline ends. CDR1 is SGHKS and CDR2 is YYEKEE in the germline V gene (reference sequence). This CDR3 has 13 residues. A note on this clone: Its matching antigen is unknown.

The sample consisted of unstimulated CD4+ T cells sorted from spleen or lymph node cells, taken before intestinal transplant. The V gene is TRBV5-5, the J gene TRBJ1-2; D is undetermined. This TCR came from a human donor who received an intestinal transplant. The CDR3 loop reads CASSLGIPYGYTF. The CDR3 nucleotides read TGTGCCAGCAGCTTGGGTATTCCCTATGGCTACACCTTC.